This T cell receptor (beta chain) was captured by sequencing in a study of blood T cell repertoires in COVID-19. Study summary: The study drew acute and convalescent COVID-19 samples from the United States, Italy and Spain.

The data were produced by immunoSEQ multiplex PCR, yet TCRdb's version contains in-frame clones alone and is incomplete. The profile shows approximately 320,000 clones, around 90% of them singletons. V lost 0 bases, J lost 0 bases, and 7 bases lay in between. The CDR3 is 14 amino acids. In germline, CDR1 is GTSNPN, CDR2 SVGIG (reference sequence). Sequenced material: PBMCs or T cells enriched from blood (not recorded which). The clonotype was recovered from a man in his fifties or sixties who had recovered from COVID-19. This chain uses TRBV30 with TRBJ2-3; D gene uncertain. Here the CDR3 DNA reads TGTGCCTGGAGTGTAGCAGCGAGCACAGATACGCAGTATTTT. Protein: CAWSVAASTDTQYF. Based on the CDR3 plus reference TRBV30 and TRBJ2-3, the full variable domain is SQTIHQWPATLVQPVGSPLSLECTVEGTSNPNLYWYRQAAGRGLQLLFYSVGIGQISSEVPQNLSASRPQDRQFILSSKKLLLSDSGFYLCAWSVAASTDTQYFGPGTRLTVL.